One sample yielded the 2 T cell receptor beta chains listed below, sequenced in a study of shared clonotypes between healthy human individuals (dated by TCRdb to 2020 to 2021). The library was obtained by the immunoSEQ multiplex PCR assay. Drawn from immuneACCESS, this table holds only the in-frame rearrangements with V and J called that TCRdb kept. Clones are partly lost; checked studies trace under half to an unresolved V gene and leave the rest unexplained. In this sample the table shows a few million clones, 85% to 95% of which occur a single time. The top ten clonotypes cover about 0.41% of the sample. The source material was naive CD4+ T cells from PBMCs. The sample's cell subset or site label is to be understood as: CD45RA+ positively selected. The receptors here all came from a man younger than 35 in good health. Some clones in this sample may be carry-over from other donors' samples.

This sequence joins TRBV28 and TRBJ1-6, with D perhaps TRBD1 (5 bases). The CDR3 loop spans 12 amino acids. In germline, CDR1 is MDHEN, CDR2 SYDVKM. The germline V and J ends were trimmed by 6 bases and 10 bases, with 10 bases remaining between them. The CDR3 sequence is CASRGPGSPLHF. The CDR3 DNA sequence: TGTGCCAGCAGGGGCCCAGGGTCACCCCTCCACTTT.

The rearrangement joins TRBV6-5 to TRBJ2-2; TRBD2 agrees at 10 bases. The CDR3 is 15 amino acids. Unmatched junction bases numbered 4, after V lost 6 bases and J lost 3 bases. CDR1 is MNHEY and CDR2 is SVGAGI in the germline V gene. In nucleotides, the CDR3 is TGTGCCAGCAGGCCTCTAGCGGGGGACACCGGGGAGCTGTTTTTT. Residues: CASRPLAGDTGELFF.